The text below deals with one TCR beta chain. This sample is drawn from a study of blood T cell repertoires in COVID-19. Study in general: The samples span acute and convalescent COVID-19 from the United States, Italy and Spain. T cells, B-cell-depleted T cells, or PBMCs supplied cDNA or gDNA.

This CDR3 region has 19 residues. Per the original data handling: Amplification of reference gene primers provided the estimated nucleated cell counts. The data were produced by immunoSEQ multiplex PCR, yet TCRdb's version contains in-frame clones alone and is incomplete. V and J calls and clone size are copied from that table; D and trimming were computed from the DNA. The profile covers around 280,000 clones, with almost 90% appearing a single time and roughly 1.5% taken by the ten largest. The source is a woman aged 18-29 years with acute COVID-19. The specimen was PBMCs or T cells enriched from blood (not recorded which). This chain links TRBV12-2 with TRBJ2-5; the table's D call, TRBD1, has no DNA check behind it. TRBV12-2 has pseudogene status. CDR3 DNA: TGTGCAAGTCGCTTAGGGGACATACGACGGGACCCGAAACAAGAGACCCAGTACTTC. Translating gives CASRLGDIRRDPKQETQYF.